This TCR beta chain is from a study of read filtering for tumor transcriptome and immune sequencing. General study results and limits: IR-seq captured clonotypes deeper and more reliably than RNA-seq.

This clonotype was seen only a few times. Antigen specificity is unknown. The library was built from about 370 ng RNA with molecular barcoded adaptors for alpha/delta and beta/gamma chains. TCRdb used MiXCR to reprocess the reads, holding one entry per CDR3 protein. Of around 40,000 distinct CDR3 sequences listed, approximately 12% are singletons. The clonotype was recovered from a donor at least 40 years old with multiple myeloma. Material for sequencing was a population of CD138-negative cells sorted from bone marrow.

The CDR3 bases are TGTGCCAGCAGCCTAGGTGGGAGGCAAGAGACCCAGTACTTC. Translating gives CASSLGGRQETQYF. The chain combines TRBV5-4 with TRBJ2-5; maybe TRBD2 (6 bases). The V end lost 4 bases, the J end lost 2 bases, and 12 bases lay between the germline ends. The V gene's germline CDR1 is SGHNT and CDR2 YYREEE (reference sequence). The CDR3 sequence is 14 residues long. Full variable domain (rest looked up from reference TRBV5-4 and TRBJ2-5): ETGVTQSPTHLIKTRGQQVTLRCSSQSGHNTVSWYQQALGQGPQFIFQYYREEENGRGNFPPRFSGLQFPNYSSELNVNALELDDSALYLCASSLGGRQETQYFGPGTRLLVL.